Listed here are 14 T cell receptor beta chains from one sample, sequenced in a study of prognosis after radiotherapy for stage I lung cancer. Two-round multiplex PCR on genomic DNA was the method by which TCR beta CDR3 was amplified. Primers targeting each individual TRBV and TRBJ gene were applied in first-round PCR. Each CDR3 protein gets one entry after TCRdb re-called the multiplex PCR reads with MiXCR. The table lists 24,000 or so distinct CDR3 sequences, approximately 40% of them singletons. The sample was PBMCs, taken before or after stereotactic body radiation therapy (not recorded which). The receptors shown here come from a donor aged 50 or older with non-small cell lung cancer.

As to this clonotype: One end of the junction varies from germline; a read error may be responsible. This chain uses TRBV6-2 or TRBV6-3 with TRBJ2-6, with TRBD2 identical over 7 bases. The CDR3 has 16 residues. The germline gives CDR1 MNHEY, CDR2 SVGEGT. CDR3 DNA sequence: TGTGCCAGCAGTGCCACTAGCGACTCTGGGGCCAACGTACTGAATTTC. It yields the protein CASSATSDSGANVLNF.

This clonotype appeared a few times. Its ends do not fully match the called genes, so a read error is possible. This chain connects TRBV4-1 to TRBJ2-1; unclear D gene. The CDR3 is 16 amino acids. The germline gives CDR1 MGHRA, CDR2 YSYEKL. The CDR3 coding sequence is TGCGCCAGCATCCAGGACGGAAGTACGTCCTACAATGAGCAGTCCTTC. This sequence encodes CASIQDGSTSYNEQSF.

This clonotype was seen a single time. The chain recombines TRBV12-3 or TRBV12-4 with TRBJ2-2; the D gene is possibly TRBD2 (6 bases). The CDR3 is 15 residues long. V lost 6 bases and J lost 2, with 13 bases in between. This CDR3 is CASRPEEGNTGELFF. CDR3 sequence (DNA): TGTGCCAGCAGGCCCGAGGAGGGTAACACCGGGGAGCTGTTTTTT.

This clonotype was recorded many times. The chain joins TRBV28 to TRBJ1-2; TRBD1 is a possible D gene (5 bases). With 3 bases removed from V and 3 bases from J, the gap between germline ends came to 11 bases. Germline V lookup: CDR1 MDHEN, CDR2 SYDVKM. This CDR3 spans 14 amino acids. In DNA, the CDR3 is TGTGCCAGCAGTTTCGCTGGGGCCTACTATGGCTACACCTTC. Protein product: CASSFAGAYYGYTF.

This clonotype appeared a few times. V gene TRBV20-1 combines with J gene TRBJ2-1, with 9 positions matching TRBD2. The CDR3 runs 15 residues. Unmatched junction bases numbered 14, after V lost 6 bases and J lost 8 bases. The germline gives CDR1 DFQATT, CDR2 SNEGSKA (reference sequence). The CDR3 sequence: CSAETGLAQTDEQFF. The DNA for the CDR3 is TGCAGTGCCGAGACCGGACTAGCGCAGACCGATGAGCAGTTCTTC.

Points on this clonotype: A far larger clone is only one base removed, so a read error is likely. The rearrangement links TRBV13 to TRBJ1-5, with D hard to call. The CDR3 sequence is 13 residues long. Germline V gives CDR1 PRHDT, CDR2 FYEKMQ (reference sequence). DNA of the CDR3: TGTGCCAACAGCCTCGACACGAATCAGCCCCAGCATTTT. It codes for CANSLDTNQPQHF.

This clonotype showed up just a few times. This likely reflects a read error, since a far larger clone is one base away. The chain recombines TRBV6-4 with TRBJ1-1; tentative D call: TRBD1 (5 bases). Trimming took 3 bases from V and 7 from J, leaving 12 bases between them. Germline V gene data show CDR1 as MRHNA and CDR2 as SNTAGT. The CDR3 length is 13 residues. The CDR3, as DNA: TGTGCCAGCAGTGAAGGGGAGAGATTTGAAGCTTTCTTT. Translation: CASSEGERFEAFF.

Note on this clonotype: The likely explanation is a read error, given a far larger clone one base away. V gene TRBV20-1 combines with J gene TRBJ2-1, with 10 bases aligning to TRBD2. Germline-derived CDR1 and CDR2 are DFQATT and SNEGSKA (reference sequence). The CDR3 spans 14 residues. The trim removed 3 bases at V and 10 bases at J, leaving 9 bases unmatched. The CDR3 region has the DNA TGCAGTGCTAGTGGGTCTAGCGGGAGTTACGAGCAGTTCTTC. Its translation is CSASGSSGSYEQFF.

The chain joins TRBV15 to TRBJ2-2; D is uncertain. Looked up from germline, CDR1 is LNHNV and CDR2 is YYDKDF (reference sequence). CDR3 size: 14 residues. The V gene lost 7 bases and the J gene lost 7 bases, with 16 bases spanning the gap. The CDR3 DNA reads TGTGCCACCATCTCGCGGACGGGCATCGGGGAGCTGTTTTTT. This sequence encodes CATISRTGIGELFF.

A word on this clonotype: A far larger clone is one nucleotide away, so this likely arose from a read error. The chain combines TRBV6-4 with TRBJ2-7; a possible D gene is TRBD1 (7 bases). The CDR3 length is 16 residues. Germline loops: CDR1 MRHNA, CDR2 SNTAGT. V lost 7 bases and J lost 0, with 19 bases in between. CDR3 amino acids: CASIYSTGRSSYEQYF. The CDR3 DNA is TGTGCCAGCATTTACTCGACAGGGAGGAGCTCCTACGAGCAGTACTTC.

This clonotype was observed a handful of times. This sequence joins TRBV6-1 and TRBJ2-5, with TRBD1 as a possible D gene (7 bases). Trimming took off 2 bases at V and 1 base at J, with 17 bases between the two ends. Germline CDR1 reads MNHNS; CDR2 reads SASEGT. The CDR3 has 17 residues. The CDR3 protein is CASSERGTAWGQETQYF. For the CDR3, the DNA is TGTGCCAGCAGTGAACGGGGGACAGCCTGGGGCCAAGAGACCCAGTACTTC.

This sequence joins TRBV2 and TRBJ2-1, with D tentatively TRBD1 (5 bases). Germline V gives CDR1 SNHLY, CDR2 FYNNEI. V lost 8 bases and J 9 bases, leaving 14 bases between the germline ends. The CDR3 covers 12 residues. CDR3 in DNA: TGTGCCAGCTCAGAGGTTAGGGGTGAGCAGTTCTTC. As protein: CASSEVRGEQFF. Full variable domain (missing parts from reference TRBV2 and TRBJ2-1): EPEVTQTPSHQVTQMGQEVILRCVPISNHLYFYWYRQILGQKVEFLVSFYNNEISEKSEIFDDQFSVERPDGSNFTLKIRSTKLEDSAMYFCASSEVRGEQFFGPGTRLTVL.

This clonotype was counted at least ten times. The chain is built from TRBV4-1 and TRBJ2-5, with TRBD2 as a possible D gene (6 bases). CDR1 and CDR2 (germline): MGHRA, YSYEKL. Deletions cut 4 bases from V and 5 bases from J, with 14 bases between. The CDR3 runs 14 residues. CDR3 sequence (DNA): TGCGCCAGCAGCCCGCTTGGGGAGGAGGAGACCCAGTACTTC. Protein sequence: CASSPLGEEETQYF.

Details on this clonotype: A read error likely explains this, since a far larger clone differs by one base. The rearrangement joins TRBV6-8 to TRBJ2-3; perhaps TRBD2 as D (5 bases). The CDR3 runs 15 residues. The germline gives CDR1 MNHGY, CDR2 SAAAGT. The CDR3, as DNA: TGTGCCAGCATTTACGATAGGACTAGCACAGATACGCAGTATTTT. It is translated as CASIYDRTSTDTQYF.